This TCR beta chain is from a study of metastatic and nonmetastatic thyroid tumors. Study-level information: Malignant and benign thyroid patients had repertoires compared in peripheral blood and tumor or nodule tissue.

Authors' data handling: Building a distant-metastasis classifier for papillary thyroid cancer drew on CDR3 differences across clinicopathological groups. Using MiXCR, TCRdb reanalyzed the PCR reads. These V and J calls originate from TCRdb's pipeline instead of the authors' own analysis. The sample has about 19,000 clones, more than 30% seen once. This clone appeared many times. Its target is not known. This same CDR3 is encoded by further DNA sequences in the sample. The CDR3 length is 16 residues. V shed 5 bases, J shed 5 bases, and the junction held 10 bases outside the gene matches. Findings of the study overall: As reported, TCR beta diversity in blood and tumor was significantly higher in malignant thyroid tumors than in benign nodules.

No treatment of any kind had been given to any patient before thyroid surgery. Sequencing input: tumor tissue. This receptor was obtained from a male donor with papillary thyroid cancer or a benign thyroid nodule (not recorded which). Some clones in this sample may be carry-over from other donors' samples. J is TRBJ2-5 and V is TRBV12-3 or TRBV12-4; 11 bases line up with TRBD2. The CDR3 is CASSHSSGRNSETQYF. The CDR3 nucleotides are TGTGCCAGCAGTCATTCTAGCGGGAGGAATTCGGAGACCCAGTACTTC.